Here is one T cell receptor (beta chain) with its context. This sample was taken from a study of cytomegalovirus exposure and HLA in healthy donors. The PCR ran on 60 Vbeta and 13 Jbeta primers. Clones were sequenced by immunoSEQ multiplex PCR, and TCRdb holds only the in-frame ones, with some missing. The data contain 160,000 or so clones, about 83% of them singletons. V was clipped by 9 bases and J by 2 bases, with 13 bases between them. The CDR3 runs 13 residues. Germline-derived CDR1 and CDR2 are LNHDA and SQIVND (reference sequence). The TCR originated in a woman aged 25 to 39 in good health and CMV-seronegative. The genes are TRBV19 and TRBJ1-2; possibly TRBD1 for D (5 bases). The sample was PBMCs. DNA of the CDR3: TGTGCCAGCAGAGCAGGGTGGAACTATGGCTACACCTTC. Translated: CASRAGWNYGYTF.